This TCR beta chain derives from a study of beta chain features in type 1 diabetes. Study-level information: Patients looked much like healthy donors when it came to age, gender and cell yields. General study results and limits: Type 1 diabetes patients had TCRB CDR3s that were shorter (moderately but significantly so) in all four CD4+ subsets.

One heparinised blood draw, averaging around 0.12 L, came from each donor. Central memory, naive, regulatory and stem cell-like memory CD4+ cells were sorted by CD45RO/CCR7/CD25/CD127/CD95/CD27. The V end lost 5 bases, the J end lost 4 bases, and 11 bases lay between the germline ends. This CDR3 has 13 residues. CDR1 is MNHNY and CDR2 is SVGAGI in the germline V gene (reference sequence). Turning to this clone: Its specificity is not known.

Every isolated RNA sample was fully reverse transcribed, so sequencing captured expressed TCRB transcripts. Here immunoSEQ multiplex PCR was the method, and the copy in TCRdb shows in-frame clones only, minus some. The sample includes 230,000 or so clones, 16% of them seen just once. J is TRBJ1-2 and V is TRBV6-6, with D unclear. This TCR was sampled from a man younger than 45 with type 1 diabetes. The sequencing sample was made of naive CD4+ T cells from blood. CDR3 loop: CASSNEAVYGYTF. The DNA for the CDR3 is TGTGCCAGCAGTAATGAGGCCGTCTATGGCTACACCTTC.